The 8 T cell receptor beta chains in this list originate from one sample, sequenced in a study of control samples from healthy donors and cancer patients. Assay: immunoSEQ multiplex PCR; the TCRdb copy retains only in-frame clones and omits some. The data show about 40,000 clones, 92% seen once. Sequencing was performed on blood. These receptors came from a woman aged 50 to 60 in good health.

CDR3 nucleotide sequence: TGTGCCAGCAGTCGACATAACAGGGGAGGGAGCACTGAAGCTTTCTTT. Its protein is CASSRHNRGGSTEAFF. The chain combines TRBV6-6 with TRBJ1-1, with 7 bases matching TRBD1. The V gene's germline CDR1 is MNHNY and CDR2 SVGAGI (reference sequence). The V and J ends lost 5 bases and 4 bases, in that order; junction bases with no gene match: 13. This CDR3 spans 16 amino acids.

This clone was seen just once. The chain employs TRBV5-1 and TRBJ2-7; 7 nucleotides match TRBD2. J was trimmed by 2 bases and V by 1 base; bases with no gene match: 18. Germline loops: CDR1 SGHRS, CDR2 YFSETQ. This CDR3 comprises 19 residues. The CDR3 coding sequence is TGCGCCAGCAGCTTGAATTGGGTCGGGAGGCGGGGGATCACCTACGAGCAGTACTTC. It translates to CASSLNWVGRRGITYEQYF.

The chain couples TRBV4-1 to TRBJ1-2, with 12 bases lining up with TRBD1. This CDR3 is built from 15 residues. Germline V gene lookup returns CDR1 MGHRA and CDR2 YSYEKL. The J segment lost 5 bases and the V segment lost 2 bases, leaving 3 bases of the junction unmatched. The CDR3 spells CASSQPGQGAYGYTF. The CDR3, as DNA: TGCGCCAGCAGCCAACCGGGACAGGGGGCGTATGGCTACACCTTC.

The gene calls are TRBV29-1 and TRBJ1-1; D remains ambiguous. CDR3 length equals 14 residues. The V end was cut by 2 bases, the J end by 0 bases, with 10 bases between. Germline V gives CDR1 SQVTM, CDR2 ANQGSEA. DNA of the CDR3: TGCAGCGTTGAACGGGTGGGGATGAACACTGAAGCTTTCTTT. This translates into CSVERVGMNTEAFF.

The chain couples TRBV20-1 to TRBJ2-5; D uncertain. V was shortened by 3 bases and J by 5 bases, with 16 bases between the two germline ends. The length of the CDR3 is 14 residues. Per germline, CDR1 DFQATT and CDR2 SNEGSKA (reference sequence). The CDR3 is CSASRRFGLETQYF. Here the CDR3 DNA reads TGCAGTGCTAGTCGGCGTTTTGGTTTGGAGACCCAGTACTTC.

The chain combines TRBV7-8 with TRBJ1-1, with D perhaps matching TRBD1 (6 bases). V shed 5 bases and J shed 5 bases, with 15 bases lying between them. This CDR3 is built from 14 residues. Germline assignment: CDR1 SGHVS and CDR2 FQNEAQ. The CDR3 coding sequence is TGTGCCAGCAGCCCCCCCCGGGGGCTGACTGAAGCTTTCTTT. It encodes CASSPPRGLTEAFF.

Written as DNA, the CDR3 is TGTGCCAGCAGCTTAGTGGGGGGTGCCGCGGGCGAGCAGTACTTC. This gives the protein CASSLVGGAAGEQYF. The chain carries TRBV7-2 and TRBJ2-7; tentative D call: TRBD2 (6 bases). The CDR3 runs to 15 residues. CDR1 is SGHTA, CDR2 FQGNSA, per germline. V gave up 1 base and J gave up 6 bases, with 16 bases separating them.

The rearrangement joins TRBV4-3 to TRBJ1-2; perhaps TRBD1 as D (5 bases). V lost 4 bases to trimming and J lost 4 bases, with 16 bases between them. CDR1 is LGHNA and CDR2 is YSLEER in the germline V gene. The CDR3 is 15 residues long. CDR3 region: CASSRDRDGSYGYTF. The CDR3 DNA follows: TGCGCCAGCAGCCGAGATCGGGACGGTTCCTATGGCTACACCTTC.